Below, 16 T cell receptor beta chains from the same sample are listed, as sequenced in a study of CD8+ T cells in alopecia areata. The treatment denotes: oral pan-JAK inhibitor, 5-10 mg twice daily. Sequencing used cDNA as its template, made by extracting RNA and reverse transcribing it. Generated by immunoSEQ multiplex PCR, the TCRdb table keeps only in-frame clones and is missing some. The top ten hold 5.5% of the sample, which has about 200,000 clones, nearly 60% seen once. The sequencing here drew on CD4+ T cells sorted from blood, taken at week 24, from a patient treated with tofacitinib. The receptor set was obtained from a human donor with alopecia areata.

The chain employs TRBV28 and TRBJ2-4, with D perhaps assigned TRBD1 or TRBD2 (5 bases each). Germline values: CDR1 MDHEN, CDR2 SYDVKM. This CDR3 contains 13 residues. V lost 5 bases to trimming and J lost 5 bases, with 10 bases between them. CDR3 loop: CASSLGAENIQYF. CDR3 nucleotides: TGTGCCAGCAGTCTCGGGGCAGAAAACATTCAGTACTTC. Based on the CDR3 plus reference TRBV28 and TRBJ2-4, the full variable domain is DVKVTQSSRYLVKRTGEKVFLECVQDMDHENMFWYRQDPGLGLRLIYFSYDVKMKEKGDIPEGYSVSREKKERFSLILESASTNQTSMYLCASSLGAENIQYFGAGTRLSVL.

This clone was picked up a small number of times. This sequence joins TRBV5-6 and TRBJ2-5, with TRBD2 as a possible D gene (6 bases). CDR3 length equals 14 residues. Trimming left V 4 bases short and J 1 base short, with 11 bases between. Germline-derived CDR1 and CDR2 are SGHDT and YYEEEE. CDR3 sequence (DNA): TGTGCCAGCAGCCGCGGGGTGATCCAAGAGACCCAGTACTTC. Protein: CASSRGVIQETQYF.

This clone was recorded at least ten times. The chain links TRBV27 to TRBJ2-1; 10 nucleotides align to TRBD2. The CDR3 is 18 amino acids. Unmatched junction bases numbered 21, after V lost 7 bases and J lost 9 bases. Looked up from germline, CDR1 is MNHEY and CDR2 is SMNVEV (reference sequence). The CDR3 region is CASTTLPQGLATRSEQFF. CDR3 bases: TGTGCCAGCACCACACTCCCACAGGGACTAGCGACAAGGAGTGAGCAGTTCTTC.

V is TRBV28 and J is TRBJ2-6; D gene ambiguous. CDR1 is MDHEN and CDR2 is SYDVKM in the germline V gene. V dropped 4 bases and J dropped 0 bases, with 13 bases sitting between them. CDR3 length: 17 residues. CDR3 sequence reads: CASSSPARLSGANVLTF. The CDR3 DNA sequence: TGTGCCAGCAGTTCCCCTGCCAGGCTCTCTGGGGCCAACGTCCTGACTTTC. Supplemented by reference TRBV28 and TRBJ2-6, the full variable domain reads DVKVTQSSRYLVKRTGEKVFLECVQDMDHENMFWYRQDPGLGLRLIYFSYDVKMKEKGDIPEGYSVSREKKERFSLILESASTNQTSMYLCASSSPARLSGANVLTFGAGSRLTVL.

The chain joins TRBV10-3 to TRBJ2-2; 9 bases are shared with TRBD1. The CDR3 is 15 residues long. The trim removed 4 bases at V and 4 bases at J, leaving 4 bases unmatched. The V gene's germline CDR1 is ENHRY and CDR2 SYGVKD. CDR3 DNA: TGTGCCATCAGTGGGACAGGGGACTCCACCGGGGAGCTGTTTTTT. Translating it yields CAISGTGDSTGELFF.

The chain uses TRBV7-9 and TRBJ2-7, with 7 nucleotides matching TRBD1. CDR1 is SEHNR and CDR2 is FQNEAQ in the germline V gene (reference sequence). Unmatched junction bases numbered 3, after V lost 4 bases and J lost 0 bases. This CDR3 has 14 residues. The CDR3: CASSYTGDSYEQYF. The CDR3 DNA reads as TGTGCCAGCAGCTATACAGGGGACTCCTACGAGCAGTACTTC.

J is TRBJ1-5 and V is TRBV5-6; D remains unclear. This CDR3 spans 15 amino acids. CDR1 is SGHDT and CDR2 is YYEEEE in the germline V gene. Between the trimmed V and J ends, which lost 4 bases and 1 base, there was a span of 12 bases. CDR3 DNA sequence: TGTGCCAGCAGCGTAGGCCACCTAAGCAATCAGCCCCAGCATTTT. It specifies CASSVGHLSNQPQHF.

This chain connects TRBV9 to TRBJ2-1; 7 bases agree with TRBD2. This CDR3 has 14 residues. CDR1 and CDR2 from the germline V gene are SGDLS and YYNGEE. V lost 1 base and J lost 2; bases outside the gene matches: 0. The CDR3: CASSVSGTYNEQFF. The DNA for the CDR3 is TGTGCCAGCAGCGTAAGCGGGACCTACAATGAGCAGTTCTTC.

The chain joins TRBV30 to TRBJ1-5; TRBD1 might be the D (6 bases). CDR1 and CDR2 (germline): GTSNPN, SVGIG (reference sequence). Trimming took off 4 bases at V and 8 bases at J, with 12 bases between the two ends. CDR3 length: 12 residues. CDR3 loop: CAWNRESEPQHF. In nucleotides, the CDR3 is TGTGCCTGGAACAGGGAGTCGGAGCCCCAGCATTTT.

CDR3 nucleotides: TGTGCCTGGAGTGGCGGGAGTGGGCCCTACGAGCAGTACTTC. Residues: CAWSGGSGPYEQYF. The J gene is TRBJ2-7, the V gene TRBV30, with 7 bases matching TRBD2. V was clipped by 1 base and J by 2 bases; unmatched bases: 5. The CDR3 is 14 residues long. In germline, CDR1 is GTSNPN, CDR2 SVGIG (reference sequence).

The genes are TRBV29-1 and TRBJ2-7; 7 bases fit TRBD1. Trimming removed 6 bases from V and 2 bases from J; junction bases left unmatched: 10. The CDR3 contains 14 residues. CDR1 and CDR2 (germline): SQVTM, ANQGSEA. CDR3: CSVDPGGDPYEQYF. The CDR3 nucleotides read TGCAGCGTGGACCCAGGGGGAGATCCCTACGAGCAGTACTTC.

This clone was observed a handful of times. V is TRBV4-1 and J is TRBJ2-2; TRBD2 is a possible D gene (5 bases). CDR3 length equals 17 residues. Between the trimmed V and J ends, which lost 0 bases and 0 bases, there was a span of 11 bases. In germline, CDR1 is MGHRA, CDR2 YSYEKL. CDR3 DNA sequence: TGCGCCAGCAGCCAAGATCTGAAGGGAGCGAACACCGGGGAGCTGTTTTTT. Protein: CASSQDLKGANTGELFF.

V is TRBV15 and J is TRBJ2-1, with D hard to call. Per the germline V gene, CDR1 is LNHNV and CDR2 is YYDKDF (reference sequence). The V end lost 1 base, the J end lost 9 bases, and 13 bases lay between the germline ends. The CDR3 extends over 14 amino acids. This CDR3 is CATSRANSVSEQFF. The CDR3 coding sequence is TGTGCCACCAGCAGAGCCAATAGTGTCAGTGAGCAGTTCTTC.

The chain employs TRBV30 and TRBJ2-2; D is unresolved. V was trimmed by 5 bases and J by 7 bases, leaving 14 bases between them. CDR1 and CDR2 from the germline V gene are GTSNPN and SVGIG (reference sequence). CDR3 length equals 13 residues. The CDR3 coding sequence is TGTGCCTGGGATACTATTGTAAACGGGGAGCTGTTTTTT. Protein product: CAWDTIVNGELFF.

V and J are TRBV2 and TRBJ1-4, with no clear D. Between the trimmed V and J ends, which lost 6 bases and 0 bases, there was a span of 11 bases. This CDR3 spans 15 amino acids. Per the germline V gene, CDR1 is SNHLY and CDR2 is FYNNEI. Here the CDR3 DNA reads TGTGCCAGCAGCGGGTATACAGCAACTAATGAAAAACTGTTTTTT. It specifies CASSGYTATNEKLFF.

This clone came up a few times. The chain combines TRBV4-3 with TRBJ2-3; TRBD2 aligns across 8 bases. J was trimmed by 6 bases and V by 0 bases; bases with no gene match: 5. Germline V gene data show CDR1 as LGHNA and CDR2 as YSLEER. The CDR3 length is 15 residues. Here the CDR3 reads CASSQEGTSGDTQYF. In nucleotides, the CDR3 is TGCGCCAGCAGCCAAGAGGGGACTAGTGGGGATACGCAGTATTTT.